The 30 T cell receptor beta chains listed next were all sequenced from one sample in a study of blood T cell repertoires in COVID-19. Repertoires were generated with immunoSEQ multiplex PCR, while TCRdb's copy carries only in-frame clones and drops some. The sample contains a few hundred thousand clones, about 85% of which appear only once. Sample: peripheral blood. The receptors here all came from a human donor with COVID-19, enrolled during active disease. The donor label of this sample is uncertain.

This clone has only a few counts. The chain is built from TRBV5-6 and TRBJ1-1; D may be TRBD1 (6 bases). The germline V gene has CDR1 SGHDT and CDR2 YYEEEE. The CDR3 consists of 14 residues. Trimming cost V 5 bases and J 10 bases, with 21 bases left between them. CDR3 sequence (DNA): TGTGCCAGCAGATGGGGGGGCCGGGGCGAAGGAGCTTTCTTT. Protein: CASRWGGRGEGAFF.

The V and J genes are TRBV9 and TRBJ1-1, with 7 bases identical to TRBD1. CDR3 length: 15 amino acids. CDR1 and CDR2 (germline): SGDLS, YYNGEE. V lost 4 bases, J lost 1 base, and 7 bases stayed unmatched. The chain's CDR3 is CASSFQQGPNTEAFF. DNA of the CDR3: TGTGCCAGCAGCTTTCAACAGGGGCCGAACACTGAAGCTTTCTTT.

CDR3 nucleotide sequence: TGTGCCAGCAGCTTCGAATCGTTAGCGGGCCTTAGCTCCTACAATGAGCAGTTCTTC. Protein sequence: CASSFESLAGLSSYNEQFF. The chain links TRBV5-6 to TRBJ2-1, with TRBD2 matching 7 bases. The CDR3 covers 19 residues. J gave up 0 bases and V 2 bases, and 14 bases lay outside the gene matches. The germline CDR1 and CDR2 sequences are SGHDT and YYEEEE.

J is TRBJ1-2 and V is TRBV3-1 (or the pseudogene TRBV3-2); D is perhaps TRBD1 (6 bases). CDR3 length equals 15 residues. Germline values: CDR1 LGHDT, CDR2 YNNKEL (reference sequence). Trimming took 2 bases from V and 4 from J, leaving 14 bases between them. The CDR3 loop is CASSQQQGSGYGYTF. In DNA, the CDR3 is TGTGCCAGCAGCCAACAACAGGGATCGGGCTATGGCTACACCTTC.

The chain has TRBV29-1 and TRBJ2-3, with TRBD2 matching 10 bases. Germline V gene data show CDR1 as SQVTM and CDR2 as ANQGSEA. V gave up 6 bases and J gave up 8 bases; unmatched junction bases: 11. The CDR3 totals 14 residues. The CDR3 DNA follows: TGCAGCGTGGTAGCGGGAGGCGCTCGCGGTACGCAGTATTTT. Translating it yields CSVVAGGARGTQYF.

The genes are TRBV5-1 and TRBJ2-2, with 7 bases identical to TRBD1. Trimming at V came to 9 bases and at J to 3 bases, leaving 14 bases not matched to a gene. The germline CDR1 and CDR2 sequences are SGHRS and YFSETQ. This CDR3 has 16 residues. The CDR3 sequence: CATHPAGGAHTGELFF. As DNA, the CDR3 is TGCGCCACCCATCCCGCAGGGGGAGCCCACACCGGGGAGCTGTTTTTT.

J is TRBJ1-1 and V is TRBV2, with D perhaps TRBD1 (6 bases). V was pared by 6 bases and J by 6 bases, with 11 bases between. The germline V gene encodes CDR1 SNHLY and CDR2 FYNNEI. The CDR3 sequence is 12 residues long. The DNA for the CDR3 is TGTGCCAGCAGAGGACAGCCCCCTGAAGCTTTCTTT. This codes for CASRGQPPEAFF.

The rearrangement joins TRBV5-1 to TRBJ1-1; TRBD1 matches at 7 bases. The junction had 5 bases not matched to a gene; V was cut back by 5 bases and J by 1 base. Germline V lookup: CDR1 SGHRS, CDR2 YFSETQ. The CDR3 runs to 14 residues. The CDR3, as DNA: TGCGCCAGCAGAACCGGGACAGCGAACACTGAAGCTTTCTTT. This codes for CASRTGTANTEAFF.

A single count supports this clone. The chain recombines TRBV7-3 with TRBJ2-1, with TRBD2 matching over 7 bases. Germline V CDR1 and CDR2: SGHTA, FQGTGA. With 5 bases clipped from V and 7 bases from J, the junction kept 14 bases outside the gene matches. This CDR3 has 16 amino acids. CDR3 nucleotides: TGTGCCAGCAGCCCCCGATCGGGAGGTAGTTCGAATGAGCAGTTCTTC. Translated, it gives CASSPRSGGSSNEQFF. The whole variable domain, filled in from reference TRBV7-3 and TRBJ2-1, reads GAGVSQTPSNKVTEKGKYVELRCDPISGHTALYWYRQSLGQGPEFLIYFQGTGAADDSGLPNDRFFAVRPEGSVSTLKIQRTERGDSAVYLCASSPRSGGSSNEQFFGPGTRLTVL.

The chain joins TRBV2 to TRBJ1-4; D unresolved. Deletions cut 7 bases from V and 5 bases from J, with 5 bases between. The CDR3 is 11 amino acids. Looked up from germline, CDR1 is SNHLY and CDR2 is FYNNEI. CDR3 in DNA: TGTGCCAGCAAAGCGAATGAAAAACTGTTTTTT. This translates into CASKANEKLFF.

The chain combines TRBV9 with TRBJ2-5; 8 bases fit TRBD1. The CDR3 has 14 amino acids. Unmatched junction bases numbered 7, after V lost 4 bases and J lost 5 bases. Germline V gene data show CDR1 as SGDLS and CDR2 as YYNGEE. In DNA, the CDR3 is TGTGCCAGCAGCACTCAGGGGGCTGGGGAGACCCAGTACTTC. It encodes CASSTQGAGETQYF.

The chain carries TRBV5-1 and TRBJ2-5, with D possibly TRBD2 on 6 matching bases. Germline CDR1 SGHRS, CDR2 YFSETQ. The CDR3 has 13 residues. Between the trimmed V and J ends, which lost 5 bases and 5 bases, there was a span of 13 bases. Written as DNA, the CDR3 is TGCGCCAGCAGGGAGGAGGGGAGGGAGACCCAGTACTTC. Protein product: CASREEGRETQYF.

The chain links TRBV11-3 to TRBJ2-7; weak D call: TRBD2 (6 bases). The ends were cut back, 5 bases at V and 2 bases at J, with 10 bases in the middle. The CDR3 contains 13 residues. Germline CDR1 and CDR2: SGHNT and YENEEA. The CDR3: CASSRDSAYEQYF. The CDR3 DNA sequence: TGTGCCAGCAGCCGGGACTCAGCCTACGAGCAGTACTTC.

V is TRBV28 and J is TRBJ2-7; 10 bases are shared with TRBD1. This CDR3 spans 15 amino acids. The junction had 8 bases not matched to a gene; V was cut back by 5 bases and J by 4 bases. Germline CDR1 reads MDHEN; CDR2 reads SYDVKM. In DNA, the CDR3 is TGTGCCAGCAGTCCGACTCGGGACAGGGGTTACGAGCAGTACTTC. It codes for CASSPTRDRGYEQYF. Based on the CDR3 plus reference TRBV28 and TRBJ2-7, the full variable domain is DVKVTQSSRYLVKRTGEKVFLECVQDMDHENMFWYRQDPGLGLRLIYFSYDVKMKEKGDIPEGYSVSREKKERFSLILESASTNQTSMYLCASSPTRDRGYEQYFGPGTRLTVT.

The chain combines TRBV3-1 (or the pseudogene TRBV3-2) with TRBJ1-2, with 12 bases lining up with TRBD1. Trimming at V came to 4 bases and at J to 1 base, leaving 4 bases not matched to a gene. Per the germline V gene, CDR1 is LGHDT and CDR2 is YNNKEL (reference sequence). This CDR3 is 16 amino acids long. CDR3 amino acids: CASSLGTGGLNYGYTF. Here the CDR3 DNA reads TGTGCCAGCAGCCTCGGGACAGGGGGCCTTAACTATGGCTACACCTTC.

The genes are TRBV11-3 and TRBJ2-7; the match to TRBD1 covers 7 bases. The CDR3 is made up of 13 amino acids. Unmatched junction bases numbered 7, after V lost 4 bases and J lost 7 bases. Per the germline V gene, CDR1 is SGHNT and CDR2 is YENEEA. The CDR3: CASSSLRTGEQYF. CDR3 DNA sequence: TGTGCCAGCAGCTCCCTGAGGACAGGTGAGCAGTACTTC.

The V and J genes are TRBV7-2 and TRBJ1-2, with 7 bases lining up with TRBD1. CDR3 length equals 13 residues. Germline V gene data show CDR1 as SGHTA and CDR2 as FQGNSA. Germline trimming cut 5 bases from V and 3 bases from J; bases unmatched to any gene: 3. Written as DNA, the CDR3 is TGTGCCAGCAGCGCCGACAGGGACTATGGCTACACCTTC. Protein: CASSADRDYGYTF.

This chain links TRBV6-5 with TRBJ1-1, with D maybe TRBD1 (5 bases). The CDR3 runs 11 residues. Trimming stripped 6 bases from V and 6 bases from J, with 8 bases between. Looked up from germline, CDR1 is MNHEY and CDR2 is SVGAGI. CDR3 amino acids: CASSDRPEAFF. The CDR3 bases are TGTGCCAGCAGCGACAGACCTGAAGCTTTCTTT.

The chain couples TRBV19 to TRBJ1-2; D uncertain. The germline gives CDR1 LNHDA, CDR2 SQIVND (reference sequence). V shed 4 bases and J shed 8 bases, with 20 bases lying between them. This CDR3 region has 15 residues. The DNA of the CDR3 is TGTGCCAGTAGTACAGGCGACACGGCTTTGGTCGGCTACACCTTC. This codes for CASSTGDTALVGYTF.

The J gene is TRBJ2-7, the V gene TRBV6-5; TRBD1 matches 7 bases. Germline V gives CDR1 MNHEY, CDR2 SVGAGI. Trimming cost V 7 bases and J 1 base; bases outside gene matches: 7. CDR3 length: 14 amino acids. CDR3 protein: CASTFRDSSYEQYF. In DNA, the CDR3 is TGTGCCAGCACCTTCCGGGACAGTTCCTACGAGCAGTACTTC.

To note about this clone: At one end, the junction sequence differs from germline, possibly due to a read error. The CDR3 here is CASSPLGNSEAFF. In nucleotides, the CDR3 is TGTGCCAGCTCACCGTTGGGTAACAGTGAAGCTTTCTTT. The rearrangement uses TRBV18 and TRBJ1-1; no clear D gene. The CDR3 runs 13 residues. Germline assignment: CDR1 KGHSH and CDR2 LQKENI.

The chain uses TRBV5-1 and TRBJ2-7; 7 nucleotides match TRBD1. V shed 3 bases and J 0 bases; nucleotides not matched to a gene: 6. Per the germline V gene, CDR1 is SGHRS and CDR2 is YFSETQ. The CDR3 sequence is 15 residues long. The CDR3 bases are TGCGCCAGCAGCTCCCCGACAGGGAACTCCTACGAGCAGTACTTC. This gives the protein CASSSPTGNSYEQYF. Supplemented by reference TRBV5-1 and TRBJ2-7, the full variable domain reads KAGVTQTPRYLIKTRGQQVTLSCSPISGHRSVSWYQQTPGQGLQFLFEYFSETQRNKGNFPGRFSGRQFSNSRSEMNVSTLELGDSALYLCASSSPTGNSYEQYFGPGTRLTVT.

This chain connects TRBV5-4 to TRBJ1-1; TRBD1 matches 7 bases. The V gene's germline CDR1 is SGHNT and CDR2 YYREEE (reference sequence). The CDR3 is 15 residues long. Trimming at V came to 0 bases and at J to 0 bases, leaving 2 bases not matched to a gene. CDR3 region: CASSLEGALNTEAFF. The DNA for the CDR3 is TGTGCCAGCAGCTTGGAGGGGGCTTTGAACACTGAAGCTTTCTTT. The variable domain in full, completed from reference TRBV5-4 and TRBJ1-1, reads ETGVTQSPTHLIKTRGQQVTLRCSSQSGHNTVSWYQQALGQGPQFIFQYYREEENGRGNFPPRFSGLQFPNYSSELNVNALELDDSALYLCASSLEGALNTEAFFGQGTRLTVV.

Notes on this clone: Germline is not matched at one junction end, which may reflect a read error. J is TRBJ2-2 and V is TRBV7-6, with 10 bases fitting TRBD2. Germline V gene data show CDR1 as SGHVS and CDR2 as FNYEAQ. The CDR3 is made up of 15 amino acids. CDR3 nucleotides: TGTGCCAGCCCCCCAGCGGGGGGGAACCCCGGGGAGCTGTTTTTT. This gives the protein CASPPAGGNPGELFF. Full variable domain (remainder filled in from reference TRBV7-6 and TRBJ2-2): GAGVSQSPRYKVTKRGQDVALRCDPISGHVSLYWYRQALGQGPEFLTYFNYEAQQDKSGLPNDRFSAERPEGSISTLTIQRTEQRDSAMYRCASPPAGGNPGELFFGEGSRLTVL.

DNA of the CDR3: TGTGCCAGCAGTCCCCGCTCCGGAAAACTGTTTTTT. Translated, it gives CASSPRSGKLFF. The chain recombines TRBV28 with TRBJ1-4, with D unclear. Per the germline V gene, CDR1 is MDHEN and CDR2 is SYDVKM. Between the trimmed V and J ends, which lost 5 bases and 10 bases, there was a span of 11 bases. The length of the CDR3 is 12 residues.

This clone was counted a single time. V gene TRBV30 combines with J gene TRBJ1-5, with a tentative D call TRBD1 (6 bases). The germline gives CDR1 GTSNPN, CDR2 SVGIG (reference sequence). This CDR3 has 15 amino acids. V lost 0 bases and J lost 7, with 16 bases in between. The CDR3: CAWSVLQGDGQPQHF. CDR3 bases: TGTGCCTGGAGTGTCTTACAGGGTGACGGCCAGCCCCAGCATTTT. Full variable domain (remainder filled in from reference TRBV30 and TRBJ1-5): SQTIHQWPATLVQPVGSPLSLECTVEGTSNPNLYWYRQAAGRGLQLLFYSVGIGQISSEVPQNLSASRPQDRQFILSSKKLLLSDSGFYLCAWSVLQGDGQPQHFGDGTRLSIL.

The chain carries TRBV5-6 and TRBJ1-5; tentative D call: TRBD1 (5 bases). Germline CDR1 is SGHDT and CDR2 is YYEEEE. The V and J ends lost 3 bases and 8 bases respectively, with 18 bases between them. There are 15 residues in the CDR3. The CDR3 sequence: CASSSAGTPAEPQHF. In DNA form, the CDR3 reads TGTGCCAGCAGCTCAGCCGGGACTCCCGCCGAGCCCCAGCATTTT.

J is TRBJ1-3 and V is TRBV28; no reliable D call. V was cut by 6 bases and J by 0 bases, with 9 bases left in between. This CDR3 contains 14 residues. From germline, CDR1 is MDHEN and CDR2 SYDVKM. This CDR3 reads CASRPGASGNTIYF. The CDR3 nucleotides read TGTGCCAGCAGACCCGGAGCCTCTGGAAACACCATATATTTT.

The chain recombines TRBV30 with TRBJ2-1; possibly TRBD1 for D (5 bases). V lost 0 bases, J lost 6 bases, and 9 bases lay in between. Germline V gene sequence: CDR1 GTSNPN, CDR2 SVGIG (reference sequence). CDR3 size: 13 residues. The CDR3 reads CAWSVDISNEQFF. CDR3 DNA sequence: TGTGCCTGGAGTGTGGACATCAGCAATGAGCAGTTCTTC.

The chain recombines TRBV30 with TRBJ1-4; D gene unclear. The CDR3 is 13 residues long. Trimming removed 8 bases at V and 8 bases at J, with 18 bases between. Germline assignment: CDR1 GTSNPN and CDR2 SVGIG (reference sequence). DNA for the CDR3: TGTGCCCACATTCGGGAGCAAGGCGAAAAACTGTTTTTT. It specifies CAHIREQGEKLFF. Based on the CDR3 plus reference TRBV30 and TRBJ1-4, the full variable domain is SQTIHQWPATLVQPVGSPLSLECTVEGTSNPNLYWYRQAAGRGLQLLFYSVGIGQISSEVPQNLSASRPQDRQFILSSKKLLLSDSGFYLCAHIREQGEKLFFGSGTQLSVL.